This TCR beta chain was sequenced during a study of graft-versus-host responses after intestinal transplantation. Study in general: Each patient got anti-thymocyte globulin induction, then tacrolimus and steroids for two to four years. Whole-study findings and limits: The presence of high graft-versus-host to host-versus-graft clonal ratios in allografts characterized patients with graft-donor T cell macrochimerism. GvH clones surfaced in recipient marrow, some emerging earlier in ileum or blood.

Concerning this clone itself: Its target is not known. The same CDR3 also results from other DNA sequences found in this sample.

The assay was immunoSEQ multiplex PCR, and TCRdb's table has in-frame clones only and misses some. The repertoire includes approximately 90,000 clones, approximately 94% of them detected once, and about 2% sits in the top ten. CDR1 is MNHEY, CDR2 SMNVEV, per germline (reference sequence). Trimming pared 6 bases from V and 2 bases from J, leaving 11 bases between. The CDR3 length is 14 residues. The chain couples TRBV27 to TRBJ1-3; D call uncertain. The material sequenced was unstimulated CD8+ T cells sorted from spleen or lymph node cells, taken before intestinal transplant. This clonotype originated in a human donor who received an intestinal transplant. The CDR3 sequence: CASSPTDPGNTIYF. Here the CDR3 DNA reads TGTGCCAGCAGCCCCACAGATCCTGGAAACACCATATATTTT.